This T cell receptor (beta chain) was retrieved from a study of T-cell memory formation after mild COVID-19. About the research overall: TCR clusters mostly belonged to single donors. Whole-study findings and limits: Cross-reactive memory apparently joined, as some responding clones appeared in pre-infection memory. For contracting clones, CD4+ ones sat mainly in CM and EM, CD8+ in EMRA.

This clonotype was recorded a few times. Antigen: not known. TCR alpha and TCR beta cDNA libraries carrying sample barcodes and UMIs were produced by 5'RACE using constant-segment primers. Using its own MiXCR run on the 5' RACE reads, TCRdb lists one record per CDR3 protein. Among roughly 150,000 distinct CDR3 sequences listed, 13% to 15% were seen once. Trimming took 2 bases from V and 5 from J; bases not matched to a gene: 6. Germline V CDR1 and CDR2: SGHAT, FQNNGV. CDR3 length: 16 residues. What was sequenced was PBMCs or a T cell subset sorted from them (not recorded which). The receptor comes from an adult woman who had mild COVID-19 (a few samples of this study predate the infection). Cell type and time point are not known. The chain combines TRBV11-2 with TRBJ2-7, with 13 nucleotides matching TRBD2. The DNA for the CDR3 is TGTGCCAGCAGCTTAATACTAGCGGGAGGGGAACACGAGCAGTACTTC. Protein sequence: CASSLILAGGEHEQYF.